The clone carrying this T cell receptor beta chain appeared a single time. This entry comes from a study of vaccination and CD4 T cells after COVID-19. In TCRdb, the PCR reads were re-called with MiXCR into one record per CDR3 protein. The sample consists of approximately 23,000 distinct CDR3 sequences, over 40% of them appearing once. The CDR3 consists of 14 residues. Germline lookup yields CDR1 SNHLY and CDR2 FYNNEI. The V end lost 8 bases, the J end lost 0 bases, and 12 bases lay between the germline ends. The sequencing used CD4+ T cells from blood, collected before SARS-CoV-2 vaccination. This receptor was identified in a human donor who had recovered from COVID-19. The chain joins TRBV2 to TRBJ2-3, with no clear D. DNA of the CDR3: TGTGCCAGCGATGGGTCAAGGAGCACAGATACGCAGTATTTT. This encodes CASDGSRSTDTQYF. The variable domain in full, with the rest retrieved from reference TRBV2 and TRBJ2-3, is EPEVTQTPSHQVTQMGQEVILRCVPISNHLYFYWYRQILGQKVEFLVSFYNNEISEKSEIFDDQFSVERPDGSNFTLKIRSTKLEDSAMYFCASDGSRSTDTQYFGPGTRLTVL.